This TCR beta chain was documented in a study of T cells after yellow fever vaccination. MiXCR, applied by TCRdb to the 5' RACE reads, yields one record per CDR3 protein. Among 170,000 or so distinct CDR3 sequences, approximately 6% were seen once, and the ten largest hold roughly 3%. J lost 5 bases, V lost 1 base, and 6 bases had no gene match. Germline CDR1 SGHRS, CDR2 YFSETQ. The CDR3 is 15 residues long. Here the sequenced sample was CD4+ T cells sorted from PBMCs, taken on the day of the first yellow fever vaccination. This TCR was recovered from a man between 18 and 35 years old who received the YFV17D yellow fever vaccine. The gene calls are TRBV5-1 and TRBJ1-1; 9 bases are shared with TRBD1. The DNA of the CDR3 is TGCGCCAGCAGCTTGTTAGGACAGGGGCTTACTGAAGCTTTCTTT. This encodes CASSLLGQGLTEAFF.